The 2 T cell receptor beta chains below come from one sample, sequenced in a study of blood T cells in healthy people across ages. Next came a second PCR, run for about 6 to 12 cycles, which used a sample-barcoded 5' primer along with a J-beta primer mix. TCRdb passed the 5' RACE reads through MiXCR, listing each CDR3 protein once. The sample records roughly 800,000 distinct CDR3 sequences, 25% being singletons. The sample was also linked to a second study, of T cells of mothers and their children.

Sequencing was carried out using blood. The receptors originated from a boy younger than 18 in good health.

CDR3 amino acids: CASSSGTGRQETQYF. For the CDR3, the DNA is TGTGCCAGCAGCTCCGGGACAGGGCGTCAAGAGACCCAGTACTTC. The chain recombines TRBV7-2 with TRBJ2-5, with 9 bases that match TRBD1. V lost 4 bases, J lost 2 bases, and 5 bases stayed unmatched. Germline lookup yields CDR1 SGHTA and CDR2 FQGNSA. The CDR3 sequence is 15 residues long.

The table lists this clonotype with a few counts. The V and J genes are TRBV7-8 and TRBJ2-5, with D perhaps TRBD1 (6 bases). The J call is doubtful: the DNA matches TRBJ2-1 better. The CDR3 has 14 amino acids. The germline V gene has CDR1 SGHVS and CDR2 FQNEAQ. For the CDR3, the DNA is TGTGCCAGCAGCTTTAGCACAGGGCGGGATGAGCAGTTCTTC. Translated: CASSFSTGRDEQFF.